The clone carrying this T cell receptor (beta chain) was seen repeatedly, ten times or more. Through Arm-PCR of CDR3 regions and iRepertoire HTBI primers, TCR beta libraries were built. TCRdb analysed the multiplex PCR reads with MiXCR anew, one entry per CDR3 protein. This table holds about 470,000 distinct CDR3 sequences, 20% to 25% found once. Stated time point: persistent/refractory GD, antithyroid drugs over 5 years with positive TRAb. With RNA extracted from PBMCs as input, the TCR library was made. The data derive from a study of regulatory T cells in long-lasting Graves disease. The origin of this receptor is a female donor with Graves disease. This material consisted of peripheral blood mononuclear cells (PBMCs), taken when the disease was refractory, from a patient treated with antithyroid drugs.

The CDR3 here is CASKIYRLNTEAFF. The CDR3 DNA reads as TGTGCCAGCAAGATTTACAGATTGAACACTGAAGCTTTCTTT. The chain is built from TRBV27 and TRBJ1-1; the D is unclear. The CDR3 totals 14 residues. The germline V and J ends were trimmed by 7 bases and 0 bases, with 12 bases remaining between them. CDR1 MNHEY and CDR2 SMNVEV come from the germline V gene (reference sequence).